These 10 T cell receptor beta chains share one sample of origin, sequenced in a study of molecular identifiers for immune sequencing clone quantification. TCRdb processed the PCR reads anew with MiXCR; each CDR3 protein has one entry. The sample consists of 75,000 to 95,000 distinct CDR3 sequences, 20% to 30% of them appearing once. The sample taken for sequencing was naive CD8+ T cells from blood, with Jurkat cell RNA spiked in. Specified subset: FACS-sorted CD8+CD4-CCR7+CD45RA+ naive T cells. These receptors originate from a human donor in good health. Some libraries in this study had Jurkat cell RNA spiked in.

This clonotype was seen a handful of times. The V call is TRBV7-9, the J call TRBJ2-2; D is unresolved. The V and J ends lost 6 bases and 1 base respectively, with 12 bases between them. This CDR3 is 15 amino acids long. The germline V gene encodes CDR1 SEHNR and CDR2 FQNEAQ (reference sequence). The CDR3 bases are TGTGCCAGCAGAGCGCTTGGCCAGAACACCGGGGAGCTGTTTTTT. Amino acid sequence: CASRALGQNTGELFF.

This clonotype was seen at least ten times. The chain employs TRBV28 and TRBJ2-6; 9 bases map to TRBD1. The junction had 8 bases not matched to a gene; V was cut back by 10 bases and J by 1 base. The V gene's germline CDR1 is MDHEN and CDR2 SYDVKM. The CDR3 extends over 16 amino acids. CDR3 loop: CATWTGERSGANVLTF. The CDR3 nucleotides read TGTGCCACCTGGACAGGGGAGCGGTCTGGGGCCAACGTCCTGACTTTC. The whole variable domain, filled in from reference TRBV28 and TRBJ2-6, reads DVKVTQSSRYLVKRTGEKVFLECVQDMDHENMFWYRQDPGLGLRLIYFSYDVKMKEKGDIPEGYSVSREKKERFSLILESASTNQTSMYLCATWTGERSGANVLTFGAGSRLTVL.

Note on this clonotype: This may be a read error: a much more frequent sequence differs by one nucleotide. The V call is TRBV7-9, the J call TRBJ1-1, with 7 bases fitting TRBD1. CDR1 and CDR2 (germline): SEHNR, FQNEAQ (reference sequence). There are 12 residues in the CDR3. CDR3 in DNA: TGTGCCAGCAGCCTAGGGACAGCTGAAGCTCTCTTT. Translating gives CASSLGTAEALF.

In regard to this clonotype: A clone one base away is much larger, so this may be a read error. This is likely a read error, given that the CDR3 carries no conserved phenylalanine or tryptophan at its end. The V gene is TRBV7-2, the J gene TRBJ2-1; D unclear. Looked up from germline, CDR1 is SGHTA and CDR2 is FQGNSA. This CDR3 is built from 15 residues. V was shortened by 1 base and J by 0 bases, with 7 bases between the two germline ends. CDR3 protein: CASSLVDSSYNEQFL. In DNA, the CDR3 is TGTGCCAGCAGCTTAGTGGATAGCTCCTACAATGAGCAGTTCTTG.

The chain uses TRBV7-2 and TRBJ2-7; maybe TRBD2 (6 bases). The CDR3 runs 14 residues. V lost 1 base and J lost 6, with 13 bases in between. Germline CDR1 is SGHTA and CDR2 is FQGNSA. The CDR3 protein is CASSLVGGSGEQYF. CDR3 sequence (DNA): TGTGCCAGCAGCTTAGTAGGAGGGTCGGGCGAGCAGTACTTC.

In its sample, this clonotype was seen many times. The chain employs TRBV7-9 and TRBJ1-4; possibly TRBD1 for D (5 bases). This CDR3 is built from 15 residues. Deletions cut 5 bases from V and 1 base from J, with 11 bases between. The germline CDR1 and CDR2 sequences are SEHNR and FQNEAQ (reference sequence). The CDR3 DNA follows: TGTGCCAGCAGCCCCCCCGGGGGAACTAATGAAAAACTGTTTTTT. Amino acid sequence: CASSPPGGTNEKLFF.

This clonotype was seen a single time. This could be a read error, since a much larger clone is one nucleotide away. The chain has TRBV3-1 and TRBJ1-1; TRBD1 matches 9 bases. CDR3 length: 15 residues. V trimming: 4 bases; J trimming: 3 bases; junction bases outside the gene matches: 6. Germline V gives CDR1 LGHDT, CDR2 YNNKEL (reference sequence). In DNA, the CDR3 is TGTGCCAGCAGCCGGACAGGGGCGCCGGACACTGAAGCTTTCTTT. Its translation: CASSRTGAPDTEAFF.

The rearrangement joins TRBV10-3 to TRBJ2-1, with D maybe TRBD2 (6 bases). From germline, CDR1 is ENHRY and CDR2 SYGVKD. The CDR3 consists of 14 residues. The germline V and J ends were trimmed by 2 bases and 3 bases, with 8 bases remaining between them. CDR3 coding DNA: TGTGCCATCAGTGAGGCTAGCGACTACAATGAGCAGTTCTTC. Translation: CAISEASDYNEQFF.

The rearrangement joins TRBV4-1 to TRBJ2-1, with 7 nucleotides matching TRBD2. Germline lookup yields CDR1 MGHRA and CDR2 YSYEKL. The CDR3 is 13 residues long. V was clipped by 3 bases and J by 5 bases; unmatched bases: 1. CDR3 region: CASSHGTNNEQFF. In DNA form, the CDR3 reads TGCGCCAGCAGCCACGGGACTAACAATGAGCAGTTCTTC.

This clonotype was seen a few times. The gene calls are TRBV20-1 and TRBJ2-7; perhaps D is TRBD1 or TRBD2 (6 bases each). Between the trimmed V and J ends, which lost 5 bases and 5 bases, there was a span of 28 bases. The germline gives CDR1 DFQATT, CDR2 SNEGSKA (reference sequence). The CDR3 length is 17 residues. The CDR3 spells CSAPSPRGDRYADEQYF. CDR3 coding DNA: TGCAGTGCTCCCTCCCCGCGGGGAGACAGGTATGCGGACGAGCAGTACTTC.